The subject of this entry is one T cell receptor (beta chain). The record originates from a study of blood T cell repertoires in COVID-19. Overall study context: Sites across the United States, Italy and Spain contributed samples from acute and convalescent COVID-19. The analysed material was cDNA or gDNA that came from T cells, B-cell-depleted T cells, or PBMCs.

Trimming cost V 4 bases and J 10 bases, with 17 bases left between them. Per germline, CDR1 SGHTA and CDR2 FQGNSA. The CDR3 is made up of 14 amino acids. Study processing details: Estimates of nucleated cell counts were drawn from the amplification of reference gene primers. Produced via immunoSEQ multiplex PCR; TCRdb's table is partial and in-frame only. The DNA gave D and trimming, while V, J and clone size come from that table. The data hold around 46,000 clones, with 86% observed a single time. The clonotype was recovered from a man between 60 and 70 years old with active or convalescent COVID-19. The rearrangement links TRBV7-2 to TRBJ1-5, with D perhaps TRBD1 (5 bases). Sequencing was carried out using peripheral blood. CDR3 nucleotide sequence: TGTGCCAGCAGCTCGGGACCGGGGGTCAAACCCCAGCATTTT. Its protein product is CASSSGPGVKPQHF.